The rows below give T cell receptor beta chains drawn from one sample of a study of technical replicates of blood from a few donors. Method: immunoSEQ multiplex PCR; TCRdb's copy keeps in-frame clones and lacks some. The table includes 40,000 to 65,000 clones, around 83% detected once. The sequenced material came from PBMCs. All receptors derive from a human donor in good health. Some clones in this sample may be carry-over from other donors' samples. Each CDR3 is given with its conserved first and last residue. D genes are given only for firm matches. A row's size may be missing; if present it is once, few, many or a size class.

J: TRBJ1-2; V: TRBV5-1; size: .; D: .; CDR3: CASSPTGGYGYTF; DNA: TGCGCCAGCAGCCCGACGGGGGGCTATGGCTACACCTTC
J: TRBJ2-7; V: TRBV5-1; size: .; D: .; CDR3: CASSPEQGYEQYF; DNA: TGCGCCAGCAGCCCGGAGCAGGGCTACGAGCAGTACTTC
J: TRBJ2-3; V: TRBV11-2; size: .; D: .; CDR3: CASSPRVGGWPDTQYF; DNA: TGTGCCAGCAGTCCCCGGGTGGGGGGATGGCCAGATACGCAGTATTTT
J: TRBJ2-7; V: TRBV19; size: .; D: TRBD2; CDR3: CASKQRGGSVGVGQYF; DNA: TGTGCCAGTAAGCAGCGGGGGGGCTCAGTCGGAGTGGGGCAGTACTTC
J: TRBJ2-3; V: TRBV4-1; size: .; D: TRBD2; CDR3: CASSQASGSDTQYF; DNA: TGCGCCAGCAGCCAAGCTAGCGGGAGTGATACGCAGTATTTT
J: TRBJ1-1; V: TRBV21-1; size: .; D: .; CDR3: CASSKSLGMDRPENTEAFF; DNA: TGTGCCAGCAGCAAAAGCTTGGGCATGGACAGGCCCGAGAACACTGAAGCTTTCTTT
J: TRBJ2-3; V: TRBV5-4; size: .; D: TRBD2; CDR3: CASSSGLAFLPDTQYF; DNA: TGTGCCAGCAGCTCAGGACTAGCGTTTTTGCCAGATACGCAGTATTTT
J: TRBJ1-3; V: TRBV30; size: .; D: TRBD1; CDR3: CAWSRTGSGNTIYF; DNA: TGTGCCTGGAGCCGGACAGGCTCTGGAAACACCATATATTTT
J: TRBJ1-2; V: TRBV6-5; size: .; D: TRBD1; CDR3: CASNRGSQIEGYTF; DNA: TGTGCCAGCAACAGGGGAAGCCAGATAGAGGGCTACACCTTC
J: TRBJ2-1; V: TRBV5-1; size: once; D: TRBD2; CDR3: CASSPSGAAVDEQFF; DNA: TGCGCCAGCAGCCCCAGCGGGGCCGCCGTGGATGAGCAGTTCTTC
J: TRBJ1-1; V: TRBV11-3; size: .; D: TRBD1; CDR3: CASSGTGHTEAFF; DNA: TGTGCCAGTAGCGGGACAGGGCACACTGAAGCTTTCTTT
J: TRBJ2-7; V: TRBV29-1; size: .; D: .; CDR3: CSVVGGETYEQYF; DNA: TGCAGCGTTGTTGGTGGTGAGACCTACGAGCAGTACTTC
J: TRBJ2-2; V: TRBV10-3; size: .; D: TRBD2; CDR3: CAISSGRAFGELFF; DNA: TGTGCCATCAGTAGCGGGAGGGCCTTCGGGGAGCTGTTTTTT
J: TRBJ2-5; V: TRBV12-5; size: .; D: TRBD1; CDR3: CASGSGQAGQETQYF; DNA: TGTGCTAGTGGATCCGGACAGGCAGGACAAGAGACCCAGTACTTC
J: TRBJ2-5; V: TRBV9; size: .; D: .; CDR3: CASSVVGTEGETQYF; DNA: TGTGCCAGCAGCGTAGTCGGAACCGAGGGAGAGACCCAGTACTTC
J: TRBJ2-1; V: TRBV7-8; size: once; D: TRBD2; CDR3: CASTSGTSGYNEQFF; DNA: TGTGCCAGCACGTCCGGGACTAGCGGGTATAATGAGCAGTTCTTC
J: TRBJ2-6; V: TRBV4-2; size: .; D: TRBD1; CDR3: CASSLQGALGANVLTF; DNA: TGTGCCAGCAGCCTCCAGGGGGCGCTCGGGGCCAACGTCCTGACTTTC
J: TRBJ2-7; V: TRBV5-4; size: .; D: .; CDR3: CASSPTRLEGEQYF; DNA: TGTGCCAGCAGCCCAACTAGACTAGAGGGGGAGCAGTACTTC
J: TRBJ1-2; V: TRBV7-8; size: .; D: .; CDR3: CASSLSETVDGYTF; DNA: TGTGCCAGCAGCTTAAGCGAAACGGTAGATGGCTACACCTTC
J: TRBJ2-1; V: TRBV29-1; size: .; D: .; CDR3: CSVLTPSGNEQFF; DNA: TGCAGCGTTCTGACCCCTAGTGGAAATGAGCAGTTCTTC
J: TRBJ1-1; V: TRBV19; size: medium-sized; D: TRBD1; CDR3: CASSIIVDRMNTEAFF; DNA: TGTGCCAGTAGTATAATCGTGGACAGGATGAACACTGAAGCTTTCTTT
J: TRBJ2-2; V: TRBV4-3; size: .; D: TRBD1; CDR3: CASSRRTGANTGELFF; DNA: TGCGCCAGCAGTCGGCGGACAGGGGCTAACACCGGGGAGCTGTTTTTT
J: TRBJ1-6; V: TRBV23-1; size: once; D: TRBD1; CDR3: CASSGTGGSPLHF; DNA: TGCGCCAGCAGTGGGACAGGCGGTTCACCCCTCCACTTT
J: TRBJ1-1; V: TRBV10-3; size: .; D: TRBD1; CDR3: CAISESVQGGTEAFF; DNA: TGTGCCATCAGTGAGTCGGTTCAGGGGGGCACTGAAGCTTTCTTT
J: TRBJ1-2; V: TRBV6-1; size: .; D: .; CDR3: CASSEVGGSYTF; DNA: TGTGCCAGCAGTGAAGTTGGGGGGTCCTACACCTTC
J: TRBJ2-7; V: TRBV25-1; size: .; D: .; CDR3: CASSDQYLYEQYF; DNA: TGTGCCAGCAGTGACCAGTACCTGTACGAGCAGTACTTC
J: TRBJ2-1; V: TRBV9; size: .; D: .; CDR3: CASSPKGVSYNEQFF; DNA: TGTGCCAGCAGCCCAAAGGGGGTCTCCTACAATGAGCAGTTCTTC
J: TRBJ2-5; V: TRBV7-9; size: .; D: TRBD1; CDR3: CASSPERGGVETQYF; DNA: TGTGCCAGCAGCCCTGAGCGAGGGGGCGTAGAGACCCAGTACTTC
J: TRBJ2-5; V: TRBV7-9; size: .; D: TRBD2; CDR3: CASSSQTSGYQETQYF; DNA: TGTGCCAGCAGCTCCCAGACTAGCGGGTACCAAGAGACCCAGTACTTC
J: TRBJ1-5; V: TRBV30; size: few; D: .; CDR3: CAWSVRSGYNQPQHF; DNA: TGTGCCTGGAGTGTAAGGTCAGGGTACAATCAGCCCCAGCATTTT
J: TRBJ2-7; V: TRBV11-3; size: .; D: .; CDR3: CASSFGRTGSEQYF; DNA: TGTGCCAGCAGCTTCGGACGTACAGGGTCCGAGCAGTACTTC
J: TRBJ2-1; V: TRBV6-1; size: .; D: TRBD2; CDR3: CASSGRLAGTYNEQFF; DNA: TGTGCCAGCAGTGGACGACTAGCGGGAACCTACAATGAGCAGTTCTTC
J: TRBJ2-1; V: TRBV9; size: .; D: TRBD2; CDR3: CASSSTSGRANEQFF; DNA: TGTGCCAGCAGCTCCACCAGCGGGAGGGCTAATGAGCAGTTCTTC
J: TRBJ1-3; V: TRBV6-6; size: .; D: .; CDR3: CASSYLSSGNTIYF; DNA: TGTGCCAGCAGTTACTTGAGCTCTGGAAACACCATATATTTT
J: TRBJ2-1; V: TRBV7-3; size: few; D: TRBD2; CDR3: CASSHTGGAGVSYNEQFF; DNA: TGTGCCAGCAGCCATACCGGGGGAGCGGGAGTCTCCTACAATGAGCAGTTCTTC
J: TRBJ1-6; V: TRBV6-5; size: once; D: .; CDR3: CASKRPQTNSPLHF; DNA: TGTGCCAGCAAGCGACCTCAAACCAATTCACCCCTCCACTTT
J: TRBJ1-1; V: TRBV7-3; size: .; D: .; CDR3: CASGTGGGNTEAFF; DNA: TGTGCCAGCGGCACTGGGGGAGGGAACACTGAAGCTTTCTTT
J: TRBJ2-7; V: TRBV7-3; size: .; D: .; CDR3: CASRYTGTHSYEQYF; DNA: TGTGCCAGCAGATATACCGGGACTCACTCCTACGAGCAGTACTTC
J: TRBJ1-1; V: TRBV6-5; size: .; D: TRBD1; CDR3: CASSSAGTGGTEAFF; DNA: TGTGCCAGCAGTTCTGCCGGGACAGGGGGCACTGAAGCTTTCTTT
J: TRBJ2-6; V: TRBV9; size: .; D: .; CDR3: CASSVVTGFGANVLTF; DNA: TGTGCCAGCAGCGTAGTCACCGGGTTTGGGGCCAACGTCCTGACTTTC
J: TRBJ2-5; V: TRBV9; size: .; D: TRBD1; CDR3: CASSQDRGQETQYF; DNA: TGTGCCAGCAGTCAGGACAGGGGCCAAGAGACCCAGTACTTC
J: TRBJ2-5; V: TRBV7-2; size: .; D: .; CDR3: CASNSGVQETQYF; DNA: TGTGCCAGCAACTCGGGGGTGCAAGAGACCCAGTACTTC
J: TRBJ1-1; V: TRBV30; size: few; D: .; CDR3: CAWSVILNTEAFF; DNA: TGTGCCTGGAGTGTTATCTTGAACACTGAAGCTTTCTTT
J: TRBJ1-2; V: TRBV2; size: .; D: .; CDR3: CASILDRDYGYTF; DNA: .
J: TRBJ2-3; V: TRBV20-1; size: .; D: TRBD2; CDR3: CSAWGGDTQYF; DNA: TGCAGTGCATGGGGGGGAGATACGCAGTATTTT
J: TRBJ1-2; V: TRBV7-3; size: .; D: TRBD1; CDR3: CASSPGQGYGYTF; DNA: TGTGCCAGCAGCCCCGGACAGGGATATGGCTACACCTTC
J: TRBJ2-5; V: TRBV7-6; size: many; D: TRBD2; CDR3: CASSQNSGGTQETQYF; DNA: TGTGCCAGCAGCCAAAATAGCGGGGGGACCCAAGAGACCCAGTACTTC
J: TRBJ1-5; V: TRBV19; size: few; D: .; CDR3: CASSSGQPPQPQHF; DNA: TGTGCCAGTAGTAGCGGACAGCCACCTCAGCCCCAGCATTTT